This record covers a single T cell receptor (beta chain). Its antigen remains unidentified. The culture ran for around 10 days before CD4+ T cells were isolated. This specimen comes from a study of vaccination effects on CD4 cells after COVID-19. Repertoires were generated with immunoSEQ multiplex PCR, while TCRdb's copy carries only in-frame clones and drops some. The table includes around 50,000 clones, 65% to 80% detected once. Deletions cut 6 bases from V and 4 bases from J, with 9 bases between. Germline CDR1 is LNHDA and CDR2 is SQIVND (reference sequence). The CDR3 length is 13 residues. Sequencing was performed on CD4+ T cells from PBMCs cultured without peptide, taken before COVID-19 vaccination. The chain is built from TRBV19 and TRBJ2-2; D call uncertain. This clonotype originated in a human donor who received a COVID-19 vaccine. CDR3 DNA sequence: TGTGCCAGTAGCACGCACATCACCGGGGAGCTGTTTTTT. It translates to CASSTHITGELFF.